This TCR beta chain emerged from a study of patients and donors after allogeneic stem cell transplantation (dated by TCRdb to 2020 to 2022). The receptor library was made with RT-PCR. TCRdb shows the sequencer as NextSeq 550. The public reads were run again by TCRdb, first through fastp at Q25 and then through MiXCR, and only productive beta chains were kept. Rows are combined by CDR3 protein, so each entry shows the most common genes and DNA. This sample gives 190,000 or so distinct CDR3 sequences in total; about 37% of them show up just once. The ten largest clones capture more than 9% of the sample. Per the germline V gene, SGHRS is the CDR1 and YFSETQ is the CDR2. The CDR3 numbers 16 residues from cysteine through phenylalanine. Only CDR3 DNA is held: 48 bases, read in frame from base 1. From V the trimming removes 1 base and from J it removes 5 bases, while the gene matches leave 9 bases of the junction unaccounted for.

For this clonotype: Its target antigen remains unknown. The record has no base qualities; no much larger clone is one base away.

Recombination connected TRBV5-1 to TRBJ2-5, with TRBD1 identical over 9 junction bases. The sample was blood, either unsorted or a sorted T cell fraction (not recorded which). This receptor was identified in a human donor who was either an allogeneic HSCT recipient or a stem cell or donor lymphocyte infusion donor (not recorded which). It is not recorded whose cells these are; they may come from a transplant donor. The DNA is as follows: TGCGCCAGCAGCTTGCTGAACAGGGGGCGCGGGGAGACCCAGTACTTC. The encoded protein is CASSLLNRGRGETQYF. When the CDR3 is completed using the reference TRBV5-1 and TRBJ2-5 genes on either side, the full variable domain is KAGVTQTPRYLIKTRGQQVTLSCSPISGHRSVSWYQQTPGQGLQFLFEYFSETQRNKGNFPGRFSGRQFSNSRSEMNVSTLELGDSALYLCASSLLNRGRGETQYFGPGTRLLVL.